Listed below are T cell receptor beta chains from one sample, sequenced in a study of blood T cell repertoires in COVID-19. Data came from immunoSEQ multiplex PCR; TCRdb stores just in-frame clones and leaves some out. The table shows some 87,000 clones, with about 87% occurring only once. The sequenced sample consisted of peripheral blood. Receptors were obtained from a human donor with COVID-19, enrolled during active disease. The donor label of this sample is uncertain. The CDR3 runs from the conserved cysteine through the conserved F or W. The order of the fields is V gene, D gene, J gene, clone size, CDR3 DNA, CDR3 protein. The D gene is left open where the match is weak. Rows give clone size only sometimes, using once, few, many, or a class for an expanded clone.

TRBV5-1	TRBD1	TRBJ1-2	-	TGCGCCAGCAGCTTCCCAGGGGGCCGGAGTTATGGCTACACCTTC	CASSFPGGRSYGYTF
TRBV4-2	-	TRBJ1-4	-	TGTGCCAGCAGCCCCGGGACAAGTAATGAAAAACTGTTTTTT	CASSPGTSNEKLFF
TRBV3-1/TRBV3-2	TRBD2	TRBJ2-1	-	TGTGCCAGCAGCCAAGTGTCAGCGGGATCATACAATGAGCAGTTCTTC	CASSQVSAGSYNEQFF
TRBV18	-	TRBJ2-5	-	TGTGCCAGCTCACCACTTCAGGCTATCCAAGAGACCCAGTACTTC	CASSPLQAIQETQYF
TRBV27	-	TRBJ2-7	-	TGTGCCAGCAGTTTTGCCGGTGAGGAGCAGTACTTC	CASSFAGEEQYF
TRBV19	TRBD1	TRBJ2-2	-	TGTGCCAGTAGCAGGGACAGGAACACCGGGGAGCTGTTTTTT	CASSRDRNTGELFF
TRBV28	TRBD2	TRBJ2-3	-	TGTGCCAGCAGTTTATCGAGGCGCTTTTGGGGACTAGCGGGAGTCCCAGATACGCAGTATTTT	CASSLSRRFWGLAGVPDTQYF
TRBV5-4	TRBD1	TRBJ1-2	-	TGTGCCAGCAGCTTGGGGGACAGACTAGCTAACTATGGCTACACCTTC	CASSLGDRLANYGYTF
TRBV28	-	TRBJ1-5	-	TGTGCCAGCAGTTTTGGGGCAGGGGCCCTCAATCAGCCCCAGCATTTT	CASSFGAGALNQPQHF
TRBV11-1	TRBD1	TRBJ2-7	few	TGTGCCAGCAGCTCGGTCCGGACAGGGATTGAGCAGTACTTC	CASSSVRTGIEQYF
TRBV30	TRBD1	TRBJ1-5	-	TGTGCCTGGAGTATCACAGGGGATCAGCCCCAGCATTTT	CAWSITGDQPQHF
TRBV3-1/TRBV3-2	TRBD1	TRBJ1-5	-	TGTGCCAGCAGCCCCGGGACAGTTTTAAGCAATCAGCCCCAGCATTTT	CASSPGTVLSNQPQHF
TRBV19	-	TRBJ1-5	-	TGTGCCAGTAGTATAAATTTGAGGCATAAGCATTTT	CASSINLRHKHF
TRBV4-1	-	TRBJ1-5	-	TGCGCCAGCAGCCAGGAGGAGGATGCGGGGGTTCAGCCCCAGCATTTT	CASSQEEDAGVQPQHF
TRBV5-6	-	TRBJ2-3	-	TGTGCCAGCAGCTTGGAACAGGGTGGGACAGATACGCAGTATTTT	CASSLEQGGTDTQYF
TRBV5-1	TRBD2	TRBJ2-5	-	TGCGCCAGCAGAACGGGACTAGCAACCAAAGAGACCCAGTACTTC	CASRTGLATKETQYF
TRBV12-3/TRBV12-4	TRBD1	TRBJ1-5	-	TGTGCCAGCAGTCGGACAGGGCATCAGCCCCAGCATTTT	CASSRTGHQPQHF
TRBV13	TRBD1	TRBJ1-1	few	TGCGCCAGCAGCTTCGGGGGACAGGGGGGGACTGAAGCTTTCTTT	CASSFGGQGGTEAFF
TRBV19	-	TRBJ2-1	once	TGTGCCAGTAGTATAGGAACAGCCTACAATGAGCAGTTCTTC	CASSIGTAYNEQFF
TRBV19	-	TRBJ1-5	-	TGTGCCAGTAGGAGGCCACCCAATCAGCCCCAGCATTTT	CASRRPPNQPQHF
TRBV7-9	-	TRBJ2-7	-	TGTGCCAGCAGCTTAGCGGGATCTGACAGTGTTCGTCGACGCGAGCAGTACTTC	CASSLAGSDSVRRREQYF
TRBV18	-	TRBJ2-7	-	TGTGCCAGCTCATTCTCCGGGGACAACTCGTACGAGCAGTACTTC	CASSFSGDNSYEQYF
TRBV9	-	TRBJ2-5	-	TGTGCCAGCAGCGTAGGTCCGGGGGAAGAGACCCAGTACTTC	CASSVGPGEETQYF
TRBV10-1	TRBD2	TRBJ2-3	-	TGCGCCAGCAGTGAGGAGACTAGCGGAACAGATACGCAGTATTTT	CASSEETSGTDTQYF
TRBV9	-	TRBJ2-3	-	TGTGCCAGCAGCGTAGGGGCAGGGGTCACAGATACGCAGTATTTT	CASSVGAGVTDTQYF
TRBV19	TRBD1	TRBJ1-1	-	TGTGCCAGTACCGCAAGGGGGGGACAGGGCCTTAGGAGGGCTTTCTTT	CASTARGGQGLRRAFF
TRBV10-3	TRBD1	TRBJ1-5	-	TGTGCCATCAGCGGGACAGACCGTCAGCCCCAGCATTTT	CAISGTDRQPQHF
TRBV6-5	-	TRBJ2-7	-	TGTGCCAGCAGTTACTCCGGCGGGGCTATGCACGAGCAGTACTTC	CASSYSGGAMHEQYF
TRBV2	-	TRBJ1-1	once	TGTGCCAGCAGTGAAAGGTTCACGAGGAACGGTGAAGCTTTCTTT	CASSERFTRNGEAFF